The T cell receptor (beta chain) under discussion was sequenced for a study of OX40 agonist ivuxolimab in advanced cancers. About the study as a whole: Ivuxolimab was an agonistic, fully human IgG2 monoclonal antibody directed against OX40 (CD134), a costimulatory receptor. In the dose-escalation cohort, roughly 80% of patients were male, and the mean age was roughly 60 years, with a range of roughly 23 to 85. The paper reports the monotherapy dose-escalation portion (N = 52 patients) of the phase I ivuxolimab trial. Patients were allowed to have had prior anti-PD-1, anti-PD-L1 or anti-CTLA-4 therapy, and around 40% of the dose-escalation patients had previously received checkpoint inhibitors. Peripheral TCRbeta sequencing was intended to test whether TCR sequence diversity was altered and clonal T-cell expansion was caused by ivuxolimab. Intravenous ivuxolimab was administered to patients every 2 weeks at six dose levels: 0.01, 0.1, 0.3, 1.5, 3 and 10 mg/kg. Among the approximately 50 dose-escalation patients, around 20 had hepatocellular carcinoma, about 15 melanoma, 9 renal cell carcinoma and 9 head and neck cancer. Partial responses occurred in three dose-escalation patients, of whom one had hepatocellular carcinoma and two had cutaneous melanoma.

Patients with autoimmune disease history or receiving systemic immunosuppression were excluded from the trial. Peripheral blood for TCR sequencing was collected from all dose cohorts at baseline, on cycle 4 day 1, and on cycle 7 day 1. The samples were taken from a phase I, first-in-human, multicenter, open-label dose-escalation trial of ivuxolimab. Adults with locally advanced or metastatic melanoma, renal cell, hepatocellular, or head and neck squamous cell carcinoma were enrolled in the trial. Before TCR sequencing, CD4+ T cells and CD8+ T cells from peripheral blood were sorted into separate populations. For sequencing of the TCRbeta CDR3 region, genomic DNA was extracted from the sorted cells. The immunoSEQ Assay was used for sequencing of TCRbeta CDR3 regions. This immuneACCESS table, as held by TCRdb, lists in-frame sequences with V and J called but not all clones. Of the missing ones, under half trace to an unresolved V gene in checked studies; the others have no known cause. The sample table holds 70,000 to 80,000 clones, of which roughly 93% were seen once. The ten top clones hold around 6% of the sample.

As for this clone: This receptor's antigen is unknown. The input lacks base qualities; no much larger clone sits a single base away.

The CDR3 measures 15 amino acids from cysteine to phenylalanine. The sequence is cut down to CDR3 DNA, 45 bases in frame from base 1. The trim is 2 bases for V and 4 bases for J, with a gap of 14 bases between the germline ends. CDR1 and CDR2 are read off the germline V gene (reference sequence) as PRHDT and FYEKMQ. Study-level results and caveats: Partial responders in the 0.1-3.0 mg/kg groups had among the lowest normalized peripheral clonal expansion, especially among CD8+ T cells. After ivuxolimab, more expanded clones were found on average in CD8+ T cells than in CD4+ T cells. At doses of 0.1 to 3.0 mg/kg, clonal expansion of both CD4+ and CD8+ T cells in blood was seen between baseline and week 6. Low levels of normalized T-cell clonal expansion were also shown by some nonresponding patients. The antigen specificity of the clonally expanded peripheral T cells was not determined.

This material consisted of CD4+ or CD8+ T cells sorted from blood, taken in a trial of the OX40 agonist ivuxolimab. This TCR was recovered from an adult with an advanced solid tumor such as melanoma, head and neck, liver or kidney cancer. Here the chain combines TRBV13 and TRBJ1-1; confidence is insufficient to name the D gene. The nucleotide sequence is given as TGTGCCAGCAGCTTAATCGGGGTAAGGCCCACTGAAGCTTTCTTT. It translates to CASSLIGVRPTEAFF.